This T cell receptor (beta chain) was sequenced during a study of cytomegalovirus exposure and HLA in healthy donors. Whole-study findings and limits: Some V segments (TRBV6-2 and TRBV6-3 among them) were excluded as indistinguishable. Rare TCR sequences predominated, though certain public TCRs were found in many donors.

Germline V gene data show CDR1 as SEHNR and CDR2 as FQNEAQ (reference sequence). The V end lost 4 bases, the J end lost 3 bases, and 16 bases lay between the germline ends. CDR3 length equals 16 residues. Turning to this clone: Its matching antigen is unknown.

Participants comprised healthy donors of bone marrow. Researchers ran the PCR with 60 Vbeta and 13 Jbeta primers. Method: immunoSEQ multiplex PCR; TCRdb's copy keeps in-frame clones and lacks some. The sample includes about 94,000 clones, around three fifths of them seen just once. The source of this sequence is a man under 40 in good health and CMV-seronegative. The chain recombines TRBV7-9 with TRBJ1-3; D not certain. Sequencing was carried out using PBMCs. The CDR3 DNA is TGTGCCAGCAGCTCATGGGCTGGCAGGTTTGGAAACACCATATATTTT. Translated, it gives CASSSWAGRFGNTIYF.